Below are 15 T cell receptor beta chains sequenced from a single sample in a study of vaccination and CD4 T cells after COVID-19. Noted treatment: 10-day PBMC culture with coronavirus spike peptide pools or control peptides (ViraFEST assay). The Oncomine TCR Beta short-read assay sequenced DNA from cultured CD4+ T cells. In TCRdb, the PCR reads were re-called with MiXCR into one record per CDR3 protein. The sample has more than 15,000 distinct CDR3 sequences; 26% are singletons. These receptors lack a known antigen. Sequencing was carried out using cultured CD4+ T cells from blood. Receptor source: a human donor with COVID-19.

This clonotype was recorded a few times. The chain links TRBV20-1 to TRBJ2-1, with 14 bases aligning to TRBD2. This CDR3 region has 16 residues. Per the germline V gene, CDR1 is DFQATT and CDR2 is SNEGSKA (reference sequence). Unmatched junction bases numbered 7, after V lost 4 bases and J lost 5 bases. The CDR3 region has the DNA TGCAGTGCTAAAGGACTAGCGGGGGGCAAAAACAATGAGCAGTTCTTC. Translation gives CSAKGLAGGKNNEQFF.

V and J are TRBV20-1 and TRBJ1-2; 9 bases agree with TRBD1. The CDR3 is 13 residues long. After removal of 5 bases from V and 4 bases from J, the junction contained 5 bases not matched to a gene. CDR1 and CDR2 (germline): DFQATT, SNEGSKA (reference sequence). The CDR3 sequence is CSARDRAGYGYTF. The CDR3 bases are TGCAGTGCTCGGGACAGGGCGGGCTATGGCTACACCTTC.

CDR3 in amino acids: CASSHRAGGLYNEQFF. CDR3 in DNA: TGTGCCAGCAGCCACCGTGCGGGGGGGTTATACAATGAGCAGTTCTTC. The gene calls are TRBV11-3 and TRBJ2-1; TRBD2 aligns across 9 bases. After removal of 5 bases from V and 4 bases from J, the junction contained 9 bases not matched to a gene. CDR3 length: 16 residues. Germline CDR1 is SGHNT and CDR2 is YENEEA.

This clonotype occurred a few times. V usage is TRBV12-3 or TRBV12-4 and J usage is TRBJ2-7; TRBD1 matches 8 bases. CDR3 length equals 13 residues. V dropped 5 bases and J dropped 5; count of bases not matched to a gene: 5. The CDR3 DNA reads as TGTGCCAGCAGTCCGGACAGGGAGGACGAGCAGTACTTC. Amino acid sequence: CASSPDREDEQYF.

In its sample, this clonotype was seen a few times. This sequence joins TRBV20-1 and TRBJ1-2; D is uncertain. This CDR3 contains 15 residues. V lost 4 bases and J 0 bases, leaving 15 bases between the germline ends. Germline V gene lookup returns CDR1 DFQATT and CDR2 SNEGSKA (reference sequence). Written as DNA, the CDR3 is TGCAGTGCTAACAGTCCTAAGGCCTCTAACTATGGCTACACCTTC. Residues: CSANSPKASNYGYTF.

The chain links TRBV6-5 to TRBJ1-3; D is unresolved. The CDR3 totals 14 residues. Germline CDR1 is MNHEY and CDR2 is SVGAGI. The V gene lost 4 bases and the J gene lost 7 bases, with 14 bases spanning the gap. CDR3 sequence reads: CASSSWGILNTIYF. For the CDR3, the DNA is TGTGCCAGCAGTTCTTGGGGTATTTTGAACACCATATATTTT.

This CDR3 is CASGGQLAGLNEQFF. The CDR3 bases are TGTGCCAGTGGGGGGCAACTAGCGGGGTTGAATGAGCAGTTCTTC. The J gene is TRBJ2-1, the V gene TRBV19; TRBD2 agrees at 10 bases. The germline CDR1 and CDR2 sequences are LNHDA and SQIVND (reference sequence). Trimming took 8 bases from V and 7 from J; bases not matched to a gene: 11. This CDR3 is 15 amino acids long.

This chain uses TRBV5-4 with TRBJ2-1; 12 nucleotides align to TRBD2. Germline V CDR1 and CDR2: SGHNT, YYREEE (reference sequence). This CDR3 is 14 amino acids long. V gave up 5 bases and J gave up 9 bases; unmatched junction bases: 6. The CDR3, as DNA: TGTGCCAGCAGTTCCCTAGCGGGGGGGCGTGAGCAGTTCTTC. It specifies CASSSLAGGREQFF.

The rearrangement uses TRBV19 and TRBJ2-5, with 9 bases matching TRBD1. This CDR3 region has 15 residues. J gave up 4 bases and V 2 bases, and 5 bases lay outside the gene matches. The V gene's germline CDR1 is LNHDA and CDR2 SQIVND (reference sequence). CDR3 nucleotide sequence: TGTGCCAGTAGTATAAAGGGACAGGGCGGAGAGACCCAGTACTTC. It yields the protein CASSIKGQGGETQYF.

This chain uses TRBV10-3 with TRBJ2-5; possibly TRBD2 for D (7 bases). Trimming removed 9 bases from V and 3 bases from J, with 26 bases in between. In germline, CDR1 is ENHRY, CDR2 SYGVKD. The CDR3 consists of 17 residues. The CDR3 DNA reads TGTGCCATGCGAGCGGGGAGTACAACAGGGTTGGAAGAGACCCAGTACTTC. This translates into CAMRAGSTTGLEETQYF.

This chain links TRBV5-1 with TRBJ2-2; D possibly corresponds to TRBD1 (5 bases). The V end was cut by 2 bases, the J end by 2 bases, with 7 bases between. The CDR3 sequence is 14 residues long. The V gene's germline CDR1 is SGHRS and CDR2 YFSETQ. CDR3 DNA: TGCGCCAGCAGCTTTGACAGAAACACCGGGGAGCTGTTTTTT. This gives the protein CASSFDRNTGELFF.

The V call is TRBV12-3 or TRBV12-4, the J call TRBJ1-1, with a possible D match to TRBD1 (5 bases). This CDR3 has 14 residues. V lost 5 bases and J lost 5, with 15 bases in between. The DNA for the CDR3 is TGTGCCAGCAGTGGGGGGGGATCGAGGACTGAAGCTTTCTTT. Translation: CASSGGGSRTEAFF.

The chain employs TRBV12-3 or TRBV12-4 and TRBJ2-3; perhaps TRBD1 as D (6 bases). This CDR3 comprises 17 residues. Trimming shortened V by 5 bases and J by 0 bases, and 18 bases separated the two germline ends. CDR3 in DNA: TGTGCCAGCAGTCCCGGGACATGGTTCACTAGCACAGATACGCAGTATTTT. Translating gives CASSPGTWFTSTDTQYF.

This chain connects TRBV7-9 to TRBJ2-3; TRBD2 agrees at 8 bases. Germline-derived CDR1 and CDR2 are SEHNR and FQNEAQ (reference sequence). The trim removed 2 bases at V and 1 base at J, leaving 8 bases unmatched. The CDR3 is 17 amino acids. The CDR3: CASSLIKTGGRTDTQYF. DNA of the CDR3: TGTGCCAGCAGCTTAATTAAGACGGGGGGGCGCACAGATACGCAGTATTTT.

This clonotype was seen only a few times. The chain is built from TRBV10-3 and TRBJ1-2; 8 nucleotides match TRBD1. The CDR3 runs 15 residues. CDR1 and CDR2 (germline): ENHRY, SYGVKD. Unmatched junction bases numbered 14, after V lost 10 bases and J lost 4 bases. CDR3 sequence reads: CATKRESGTGYGYTF. The CDR3 coding sequence is TGTGCCACCAAGAGGGAATCCGGGACAGGCTATGGCTACACCTTC.